One and the same sample provided the 9 T cell receptor beta chains below, sequenced in a study of cytomegalovirus exposure and HLA in healthy donors. In the PCR, 60 Vbeta and 13 Jbeta primers were used. Libraries were prepared by immunoSEQ multiplex PCR; TCRdb keeps only in-frame clonotypes and omits some of them. This table holds roughly 100,000 clones, 74% found once. The sample consisted of PBMCs. These receptors were collected from a man aged 45-65 years in good health and CMV-seropositive.

This sequence joins TRBV19 and TRBJ2-3; 7 bases map to TRBD2. The CDR3 loop spans 17 amino acids. The germline gives CDR1 LNHDA, CDR2 SQIVND (reference sequence). Trimming cost V 5 bases and J 1 base; bases outside gene matches: 12. The CDR3 DNA is TGTGCCAGTAGTCTCCCTCGGGGGAGGGTTGGCACAGATACGCAGTATTTT. It codes for CASSLPRGRVGTDTQYF. Full variable domain (rest looked up from reference TRBV19 and TRBJ2-3): DGGITQSPKYLFRKEGQNVTLSCEQNLNHDAMYWYRQDPGQGLRLIYYSQIVNDFQKGDIAEGYSVSREKKESFPLTVTSAQKNPTAFYLCASSLPRGRVGTDTQYFGPGTRLTVL.

The V and J genes are TRBV2 and TRBJ1-1; no definite D call. Germline-derived CDR1 and CDR2 are SNHLY and FYNNEI. V dropped 6 bases and J dropped 7 bases, with 12 bases sitting between them. CDR3 length equals 12 residues. CDR3 region: CASRQRKFEAFF. The CDR3, as DNA: TGTGCCAGCAGACAGAGAAAATTTGAAGCTTTCTTT.

The rearrangement uses TRBV5-1 and TRBJ2-5, with TRBD1 matching 8 bases. The DNA end favors TRBJ2-7, so the J call may be wrong. This CDR3 comprises 14 residues. The germline gives CDR1 SGHRS, CDR2 YFSETQ. This CDR3 is CASGATGGSYEQYF. The CDR3 nucleotides read TGCGCCAGCGGCGCCACAGGGGGCTCCTACGAGCAGTACTTC.

This chain uses TRBV19 with TRBJ1-2; D remains unclear. Germline V gene data show CDR1 as LNHDA and CDR2 as SQIVND (reference sequence). The V and J ends lost 7 bases and 1 base respectively, with 7 bases between them. The CDR3 contains 12 residues. The CDR3 DNA reads as TGTGCCAGTATTCGGGGTAACTATGGCTACACCTTC. This translates into CASIRGNYGYTF.

The rearrangement uses TRBV18 and TRBJ1-2; D might be TRBD1 (6 bases). Trimming took 2 bases from V and 8 from J, leaving 12 bases between them. This CDR3 has 13 amino acids. Germline V gives CDR1 KGHSH, CDR2 LQKENI. The CDR3 loop is CASSPTQGSGYTF. The DNA of the CDR3 is TGTGCCAGCTCACCAACACAGGGATCCGGCTACACCTTC.

The chain is built from TRBV10-3 and TRBJ1-2, with 7 nucleotides matching TRBD1. The germline V gene has CDR1 ENHRY and CDR2 SYGVKD. The CDR3 consists of 15 residues. The junction had 4 bases not matched to a gene; V was cut back by 3 bases and J by 0 bases. The CDR3 loop reads CAISDGQGANYGYTF. DNA of the CDR3: TGTGCCATCAGTGACGGGCAGGGGGCTAACTATGGCTACACCTTC.

V usage is TRBV2 and J usage is TRBJ2-1; D possibly corresponds to TRBD2 (6 bases). Germline CDR1 is SNHLY and CDR2 is FYNNEI. This CDR3 is built from 17 residues. With 6 bases removed from V and 3 bases from J, the gap between germline ends came to 21 bases. The CDR3 nucleotides are TGTGCCAGCAGCCCCTCTAACCCAAAGCGGGTCTACAATGAGCAGTTCTTC. Translating it yields CASSPSNPKRVYNEQFF.

The CDR3 nucleotides read TGTGCCAGCAGTTCCGCGACTAGCAGCAGCACAGATACGCAGTATTTT. Translating it yields CASSSATSSSTDTQYF. The chain links TRBV27 to TRBJ2-3; TRBD2 agrees at 7 bases. With 4 bases clipped from V and 0 bases from J, the junction kept 7 bases outside the gene matches. The CDR3 consists of 16 residues. Germline lookup yields CDR1 MNHEY and CDR2 SMNVEV (reference sequence).

This clone was seen once. V and J are TRBV28 and TRBJ2-5; no clear D. The germline gives CDR1 MDHEN, CDR2 SYDVKM. This CDR3 is 13 amino acids long. Between the trimmed V and J ends, which lost 2 bases and 3 bases, there was a span of 7 bases. CDR3 in amino acids: CASSLDFKETQYF. CDR3 in DNA: TGTGCCAGCAGTTTAGACTTTAAAGAGACCCAGTACTTC.